Below are 13 T cell receptor beta chains sequenced from a single sample in a study of blood T cells in healthy people across ages. A J-beta primer mix and a sample-barcoded 5' primer were used in a second PCR of roughly 6 to 11 cycles. One entry per CDR3 protein, called by TCRdb with MiXCR from the 5' RACE reads. The sample includes about 640,000 distinct CDR3 sequences, about 54% seen only once; the top ten take over 30%. The sequencing sample was made of blood. The source is a man aged 55 to 69 in good health.

This clonotype was observed a single time. CDR3 sequence: CSATDRDINQPQHF. The CDR3 bases are TGCAGTGCTACGGACCGGGACATCAATCAGCCCCAGCATTTT. The rearrangement joins TRBV20-1 to TRBJ1-5, with a possible D match to TRBD1 (6 bases). The CDR3 extends over 14 amino acids. The V gene lost 4 bases and the J gene lost 3 bases, with 13 bases spanning the gap. Germline lookup yields CDR1 DFQATT and CDR2 SNEGSKA (reference sequence).

This clonotype was seen once. This rearrangement joins TRBV20-1 to TRBJ2-4; TRBD2 is a possible D gene (5 bases). The germline CDR1 and CDR2 sequences are DFQATT and SNEGSKA (reference sequence). V lost 4 bases and J lost 0, with 16 bases in between. The CDR3 spans 16 residues. CDR3 in DNA: TGCAGTGCTACAGATCTGGGAGATTTAGCCAAAAACATTCAGTACTTC. This codes for CSATDLGDLAKNIQYF.

The V and J genes are TRBV2 and TRBJ2-2; D is unclear. The V gene lost 2 bases and the J gene lost 0 bases, with 7 bases spanning the gap. CDR1 and CDR2 from the germline V gene are SNHLY and FYNNEI. The CDR3 is 15 residues long. Here the CDR3 DNA reads TGTGCCAGCAGTGAAATGGGTTCGAACACCGGGGAGCTGTTTTTT. Protein sequence: CASSEMGSNTGELFF.

The gene calls are TRBV29-1 and TRBJ1-5; possible D gene TRBD1, 6 bases. Germline V gene data show CDR1 as SQVTM and CDR2 as ANQGSEA. V was shortened by 5 bases and J by 4 bases, with 18 bases between the two germline ends. This CDR3 contains 15 residues. The CDR3 region is CSVLYTGKGNQPQHF. The CDR3, as DNA: TGCAGCGTTTTATACACAGGGAAAGGAAATCAGCCCCAGCATTTT. Supplemented by reference TRBV29-1 and TRBJ1-5, the full variable domain reads SAVISQKPSRDICQRGTSLTIQCQVDSQVTMMFWYRQQPGQSLTLIATANQGSEATYESGFVIDKFPISRPNLTFSTLTVSNMSPEDSSIYLCSVLYTGKGNQPQHFGDGTRLSIL.

This clonotype was picked up a small number of times. Sequence at one end of the junction differs from germline and may be a read error. The gene calls are TRBV11-2 and TRBJ1-2; a weak D match, TRBD1 (5 bases). The CDR3 spans 13 residues. Germline V CDR1 and CDR2: SGHAT, FQNNGV. The CDR3 coding sequence is TGTGCCAGCAGCGTAGAGGGGCGTAGTGGCTACACCTTC. Its protein product is CASSVEGRSGYTF.

The chain is built from TRBV27 and TRBJ2-5; the D gene could be TRBD1 or TRBD2 (6 bases each). Germline V gene sequence: CDR1 MNHEY, CDR2 SMNVEV (reference sequence). The CDR3 loop spans 15 amino acids. The V end was cut by 2 bases, the J end by 5 bases, with 15 bases between. The CDR3 bases are TGTGCCAGCAGTTTAAGGGGTGGAGGGGGGGAGACCCAGTACTTC. It translates to CASSLRGGGGETQYF.

The genes are TRBV20-1 and TRBJ2-2, with 11 bases identical to TRBD2. Germline V gene data show CDR1 as DFQATT and CDR2 as SNEGSKA (reference sequence). This CDR3 has 16 residues. J lost 0 bases, V lost 5 bases, and 5 bases had no gene match. The CDR3 bases are TGCAGTGCTCTTATTAGCGGGGGGGCGAACACCGGGGAGCTGTTTTTT. Its translation is CSALISGGANTGELFF.

This chain links TRBV6-5 with TRBJ2-7; D remains unclear. V was clipped by 0 bases and J by 2 bases, with 14 bases between them. Per germline, CDR1 MNHEY and CDR2 SVGAGI. This CDR3 comprises 16 residues. CDR3 protein: CASSYSRASLTYEQYF. The CDR3 nucleotides read TGTGCCAGCAGTTACTCAAGGGCCAGCCTTACCTACGAGCAGTACTTC.

This clonotype was seen only a few times. The chain is built from TRBV20-1 and TRBJ2-5, with 7 bases fitting TRBD2. CDR1 and CDR2 (germline): DFQATT, SNEGSKA (reference sequence). The CDR3 is 16 amino acids. Trimming at V came to 3 bases and at J to 7 bases, leaving 17 bases not matched to a gene. The CDR3 is CSARGSGTTRQPTQYF. The CDR3 region has the DNA TGCAGTGCTAGGGGTTCCGGGACTACTCGCCAACCGACCCAGTACTTC.

This chain uses TRBV20-1 with TRBJ1-4; no firm D call. The CDR3 is 15 residues long. The germline V gene has CDR1 DFQATT and CDR2 SNEGSKA (reference sequence). Trimming took off 0 bases at V and 3 bases at J, with 11 bases between the two ends. The CDR3 DNA reads as TGCAGTGCTAGAGATGGGCAGAAACCTAATGAAAAACTGTTTTTT. The encoded protein is CSARDGQKPNEKLFF.

The genes are TRBV5-1 and TRBJ2-3, with D perhaps matching TRBD1 (6 bases). The V end was cut by 8 bases, the J end by 0 bases, with 13 bases between. This CDR3 region has 14 residues. Per the germline V gene, CDR1 is SGHRS and CDR2 is YFSETQ. The CDR3: CASTGHLSTDTQYF. The CDR3 region has the DNA TGCGCCAGTACAGGGCACCTTAGCACAGATACGCAGTATTTT.

The rearrangement uses TRBV10-1 and TRBJ2-1, with D possibly matching TRBD2 (6 bases). The V gene lost 8 bases and the J gene lost 2 bases, with 13 bases spanning the gap. Germline loops: CDR1 WNHNN, CDR2 SYGVQD (reference sequence). This CDR3 spans 14 amino acids. CDR3 nucleotide sequence: TGCGCCAGCTCGATGGAGGGAACCTACAATGAGCAGTTCTTC. It encodes CASSMEGTYNEQFF.

The J gene is TRBJ2-3, the V gene TRBV2; D ambiguous. The CDR3 sequence is 14 residues long. In germline, CDR1 is SNHLY, CDR2 FYNNEI. V was shortened by 7 bases and J by 1 base, with 12 bases between the two germline ends. This CDR3 reads CASTQEQGTDTQYF. The CDR3 DNA is TGTGCCAGCACCCAGGAGCAGGGCACAGATACGCAGTATTTT.